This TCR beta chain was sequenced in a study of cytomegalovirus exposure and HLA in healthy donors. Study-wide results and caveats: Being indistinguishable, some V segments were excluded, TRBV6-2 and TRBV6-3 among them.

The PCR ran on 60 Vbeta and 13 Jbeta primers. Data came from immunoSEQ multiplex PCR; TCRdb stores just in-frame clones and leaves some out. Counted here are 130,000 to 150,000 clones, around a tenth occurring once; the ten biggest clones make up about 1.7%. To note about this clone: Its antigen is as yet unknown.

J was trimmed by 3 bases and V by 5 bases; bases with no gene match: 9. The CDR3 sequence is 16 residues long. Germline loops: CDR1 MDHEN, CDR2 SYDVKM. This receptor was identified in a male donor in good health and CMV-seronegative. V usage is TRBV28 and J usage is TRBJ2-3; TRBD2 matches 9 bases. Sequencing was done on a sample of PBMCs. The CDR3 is CASSTRLAEYTDTQYF. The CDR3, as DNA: TGTGCCAGCAGTACTCGACTAGCGGAATATACAGATACGCAGTATTTT.